The clone carrying this T cell receptor beta chain appeared once. Its antigen is unidentified. The sample is drawn from a study of radiotherapy plus CTLA-4 blockade in lung cancer. Findings and limits, study-wide: Best predicting response, reportedly, were early blood T cell clone dynamics, with interferon-beta.

Some clones are missing from TCRdb's copy, which holds only in-frame ones; the method was immunoSEQ multiplex PCR. The sample records roughly 97,000 clones, roughly 74% being singletons. Germline V gene data show CDR1 as SGHAT and CDR2 as FQNNGV. CDR3 size: 16 residues. V lost 1 base and J lost 7; bases outside the gene matches: 6. The chain joins TRBV11-2 to TRBJ2-2; TRBD1 matches at 10 bases. The specimen was peripheral blood, collected from a patient treated with radiotherapy plus ipilimumab. The clonotype comes from a human donor with non-small cell lung cancer who had a partial response to radiotherapy plus ipilimumab. Some clones in this sample may be carry-over from other donors' samples. The CDR3 bases are TGTGCCAGCAGCTTAGCGACAGGGGGCTTGGTCGGGGAGCTGTTTTTT. It encodes CASSLATGGLVGELFF.